Presented here are 7 T cell receptor beta chains from one specimen sequenced in a study of cytomegalovirus exposure and HLA in healthy donors. Primers for the PCR totalled 60 Vbeta and 13 Jbeta. Sequencing used immunoSEQ multiplex PCR; TCRdb keeps in-frame clones, though not all of them. The sample contains 110,000 or so clones, 15% of which appear only once. The source material was PBMCs. The receptors derive from a female donor in good health and CMV-seronegative.

In this sample, this clone turned up a few times. V usage is TRBV5-1 and J usage is TRBJ1-1, with a weak D call TRBD1 (6 bases). The V gene's germline CDR1 is SGHRS and CDR2 YFSETQ. This CDR3 has 15 amino acids. The V gene lost 4 bases and the J gene lost 1 base, with 14 bases spanning the gap. In DNA, the CDR3 is TGCGCCAGCAGCCTCTTCACAGGGACGAACACTGAAGCTTTCTTT. Amino acid sequence: CASSLFTGTNTEAFF.

The chain combines TRBV2 with TRBJ2-7, with 8 positions matching TRBD1. Germline assignment: CDR1 SNHLY and CDR2 FYNNEI. V shed 5 bases, J shed 3 bases, and the junction held 3 bases outside the gene matches. The CDR3 has 13 residues. This CDR3 reads CASSPDRGYEQYF. DNA for the CDR3: TGTGCCAGCAGTCCCGACAGGGGCTACGAGCAGTACTTC.

Only a few counts were recorded for this clone. The chain recombines TRBV9 with TRBJ2-1; D gene ambiguous. The CDR3 totals 13 residues. The germline V and J ends were trimmed by 0 bases and 5 bases, with 6 bases remaining between them. The germline CDR1 and CDR2 sequences are SGDLS and YYNGEE. In nucleotides, the CDR3 is TGTGCCAGCAGCGTAGAGAGAGACAATGAGCAGTTCTTC. It specifies CASSVERDNEQFF.

This sequence joins TRBV6-1 and TRBJ2-7; D might be TRBD1 (5 bases). The CDR3 has 13 amino acids. V gave up 4 bases and J gave up 4 bases, with 11 bases separating them. CDR1 is MNHNS and CDR2 is SASEGT in the germline V gene. The CDR3 DNA reads as TGTGCCAGCAGTGTCCCCCACAGGTACGAGCAGTACTTC. It specifies CASSVPHRYEQYF.

There are a few counts of this clone. The V call is TRBV5-1, the J call TRBJ2-1, with 7 bases that match TRBD2. CDR1 and CDR2 (germline): SGHRS, YFSETQ. The CDR3 has 14 residues. Trimming removed 2 bases from V and 6 bases from J; junction bases left unmatched: 5. The CDR3 DNA reads as TGCGCCAGCAGCTTCCCGGGGGGTCTCAATGAGCAGTTCTTC. Residues: CASSFPGGLNEQFF.

In its sample, this clone was seen a few times. V usage is TRBV7-6 and J usage is TRBJ1-1, with 8 bases aligning to TRBD1. This CDR3 comprises 13 residues. The trim removed 4 bases at V and 8 bases at J, leaving 6 bases unmatched. Germline loops: CDR1 SGHVS, CDR2 FNYEAQ. CDR3 loop: CASSWDRQSEAFF. In nucleotides, the CDR3 is TGTGCCAGCAGCTGGGACAGGCAGTCCGAAGCTTTCTTT.

This clone showed up just a few times. The chain is built from TRBV5-1 and TRBJ2-1; D is ambiguous. Germline V lookup: CDR1 SGHRS, CDR2 YFSETQ. V was pared by 3 bases and J by 0 bases, with 16 bases between. The CDR3 has 17 residues. DNA for the CDR3: TGCGCCAGCAGCTCCAACCCCCTCTCGGGCTCCTACAATGAGCAGTTCTTC. Translation: CASSSNPLSGSYNEQFF.